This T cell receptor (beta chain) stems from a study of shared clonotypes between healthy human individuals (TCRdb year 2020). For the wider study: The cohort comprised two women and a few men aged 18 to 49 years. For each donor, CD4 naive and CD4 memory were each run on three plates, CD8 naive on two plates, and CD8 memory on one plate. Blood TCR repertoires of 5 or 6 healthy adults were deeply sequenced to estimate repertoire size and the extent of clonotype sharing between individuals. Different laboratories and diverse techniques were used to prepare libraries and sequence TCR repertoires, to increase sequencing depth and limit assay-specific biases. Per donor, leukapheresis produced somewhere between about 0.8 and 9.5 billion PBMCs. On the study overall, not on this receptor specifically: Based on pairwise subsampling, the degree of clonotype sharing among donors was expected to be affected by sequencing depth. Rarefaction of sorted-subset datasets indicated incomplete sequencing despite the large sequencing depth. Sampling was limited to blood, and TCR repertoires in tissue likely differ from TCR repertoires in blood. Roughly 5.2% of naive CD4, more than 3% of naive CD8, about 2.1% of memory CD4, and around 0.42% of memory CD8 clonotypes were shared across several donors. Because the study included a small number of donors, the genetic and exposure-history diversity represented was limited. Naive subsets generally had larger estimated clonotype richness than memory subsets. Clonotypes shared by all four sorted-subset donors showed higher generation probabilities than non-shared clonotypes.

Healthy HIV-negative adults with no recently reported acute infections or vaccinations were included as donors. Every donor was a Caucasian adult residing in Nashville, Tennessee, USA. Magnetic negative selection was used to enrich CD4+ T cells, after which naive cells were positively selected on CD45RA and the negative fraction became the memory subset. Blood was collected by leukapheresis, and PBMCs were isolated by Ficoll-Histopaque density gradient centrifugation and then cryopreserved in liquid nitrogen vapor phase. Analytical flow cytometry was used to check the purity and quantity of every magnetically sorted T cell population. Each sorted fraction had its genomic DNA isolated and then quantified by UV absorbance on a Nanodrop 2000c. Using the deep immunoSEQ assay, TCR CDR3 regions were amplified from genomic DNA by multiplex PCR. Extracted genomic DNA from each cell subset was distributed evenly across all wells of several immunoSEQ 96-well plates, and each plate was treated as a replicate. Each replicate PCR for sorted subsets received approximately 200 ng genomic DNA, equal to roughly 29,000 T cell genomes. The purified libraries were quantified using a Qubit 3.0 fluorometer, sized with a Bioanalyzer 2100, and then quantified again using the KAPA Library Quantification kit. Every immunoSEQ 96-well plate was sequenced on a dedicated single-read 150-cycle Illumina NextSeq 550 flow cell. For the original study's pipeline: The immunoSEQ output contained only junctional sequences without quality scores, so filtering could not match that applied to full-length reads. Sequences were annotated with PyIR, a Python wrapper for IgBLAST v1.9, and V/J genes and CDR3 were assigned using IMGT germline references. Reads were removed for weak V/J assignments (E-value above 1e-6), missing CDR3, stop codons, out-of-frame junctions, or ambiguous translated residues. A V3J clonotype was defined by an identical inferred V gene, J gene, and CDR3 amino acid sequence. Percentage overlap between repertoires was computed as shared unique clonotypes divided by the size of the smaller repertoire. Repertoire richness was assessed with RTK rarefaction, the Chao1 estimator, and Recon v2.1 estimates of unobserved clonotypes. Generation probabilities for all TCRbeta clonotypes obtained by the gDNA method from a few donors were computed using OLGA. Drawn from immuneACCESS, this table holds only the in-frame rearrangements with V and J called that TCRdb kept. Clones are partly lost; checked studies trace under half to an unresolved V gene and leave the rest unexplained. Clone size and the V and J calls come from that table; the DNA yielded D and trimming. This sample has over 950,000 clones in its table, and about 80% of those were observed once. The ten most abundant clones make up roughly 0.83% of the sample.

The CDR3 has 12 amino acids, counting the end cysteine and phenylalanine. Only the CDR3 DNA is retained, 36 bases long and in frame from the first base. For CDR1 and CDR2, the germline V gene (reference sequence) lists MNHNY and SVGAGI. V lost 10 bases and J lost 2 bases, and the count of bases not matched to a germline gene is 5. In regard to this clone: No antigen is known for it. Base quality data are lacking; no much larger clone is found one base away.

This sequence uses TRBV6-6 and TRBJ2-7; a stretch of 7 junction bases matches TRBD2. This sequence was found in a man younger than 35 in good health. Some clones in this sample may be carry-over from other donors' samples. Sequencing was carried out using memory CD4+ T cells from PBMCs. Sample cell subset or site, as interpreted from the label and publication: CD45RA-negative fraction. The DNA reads TGTGCCACCGGAGGGAGGGCCTACGAGCAGTACTTC. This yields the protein CATGGRAYEQYF.